The source of this T cell receptor (beta chain) is a study of monozygotic twins with inflammatory bowel disease (dated by TCRdb to about 2019). Concerning the study at large: In total, approximately 30 monozygotic twin pairs made up the full study: 19 Danish pairs, all IBD-discordant, plus nine German pairs, of which four were IBD-concordant and five were IBD-discordant. The search for disease-associated traits relied mainly on comparing, within discordant pairs, IBD patients with their genetically identical healthy co-twins. Each individual had, on average, about 151 000 unique TCRalpha sequences and 181 000 unique TCRbeta sequences available for analysis.

Comments on this clonotype: Which antigen it targets is not known.

Libraries came from 5' RACE. For each TCR library, 3,000 to 4,000 ng of total RNA was used. For each sample, cDNA synthesis was carried out in eight separate reactions using SMARTScribe reverse transcriptase. During cDNA synthesis, template switching was used to introduce unique molecular identifiers that contained a 6-nucleotide sample barcode. TCRalpha and TCRbeta cDNA was amplified by two nested PCRs of approximately 16 and 10 cycles, with bead purification after each PCR. Before amplification, the cDNA was both treated with uracil DNA-glycosylase and purified with the QIAquick PCR purification kit. The second PCR added Illumina TruSeq-compatible adapters along with sample-specific barcodes. TapeStation and Qubit were used to check library quality and concentration, and 4 to 6 ng of each library went into the pool. Sequencing of pooled libraries was carried out on an Illumina HiSeq2500 single-index Rapid Run using 2 x 100 bp reads and custom sequencing primers. Per the source publication's procedure: MiGEC version 1.2.6 was used for UMI-based consensus assembly, which corrected PCR and sequencing errors. MiXCR version 2.1.1 handled V(D)J alignment, clonotype assembly and CDR3 extraction. To normalise gene usage, clonotype sharing and MAIT/NKT TCR abundance, the analysis used the top 1000, 10 000 and 20 000 clonotypes per sample. Diversity was computed as the inverse Simpson index with the vegan R package after downsampling to 27 000 UMIs. Paired Mann-Whitney U tests on discordant twin pairs were used, with Benjamini-Hochberg multiple-testing correction. Through TCRdb reprocessing, the reads give one entry per CDR3 protein sequence; DNA is omitted. TCRdb's processing, not the authors', yielded these V and J calls. The sample table records 170,000 or so distinct CDR3 sequences. Clones ranked in the top ten supply just under 7.5% of the sample.

What the work shows at the level of the full study, not this receptor alone: Because patients were on differing immunosuppressive treatments, the repertoires may have picked up extra background noise and inter-individual variability. A decrease in TCRbeta repertoire diversity, as measured by inverse Simpson index, was observed in IBD patients compared with their healthy co-twins. The analysis was unable to tell different T cell subtypes apart. Repertoire similarity did not differ between concordant and discordant twins, which could be due to limited statistical power. Compared with healthy twins, IBD patients had fewer clonotypes in common with other individuals, a difference most pronounced in patients showing signs of disease activity. No single strong signal or clonotype linked to IBD turned up in the results, so the idea that one exists was not supported.

The cysteine opens and the phenylalanine closes a CDR3 of 13 amino acids. The protein alone is recorded here. The germline V gene gives CDR1 as SGHAT and CDR2 as FQNNGV. From each donor, a 2.5 ml peripheral blood sample was drawn into PAXgene tubes and stored at -80 degrees C. Total RNA was isolated from whole blood with the PAXgene blood miRNA kit on an automated QIAcube, without T cell sorting. Peripheral blood from monozygotic twin pairs who were concordant or discordant for inflammatory bowel disease underwent deep TCRalpha and TCRbeta repertoire profiling using unique molecular barcoding. Smoking habits were recorded for all twin pairs, with individuals classified as current, former or never smokers.

This receptor chain uses TRBV11-2 and TRBJ2-7. The sequence was obtained from a human donor with ulcerative colitis or Crohn's disease, or a healthy co-twin of an affected twin (not recorded which). What was sequenced was blood. The CDR3 corresponds to CASSFDYSYEQYF.